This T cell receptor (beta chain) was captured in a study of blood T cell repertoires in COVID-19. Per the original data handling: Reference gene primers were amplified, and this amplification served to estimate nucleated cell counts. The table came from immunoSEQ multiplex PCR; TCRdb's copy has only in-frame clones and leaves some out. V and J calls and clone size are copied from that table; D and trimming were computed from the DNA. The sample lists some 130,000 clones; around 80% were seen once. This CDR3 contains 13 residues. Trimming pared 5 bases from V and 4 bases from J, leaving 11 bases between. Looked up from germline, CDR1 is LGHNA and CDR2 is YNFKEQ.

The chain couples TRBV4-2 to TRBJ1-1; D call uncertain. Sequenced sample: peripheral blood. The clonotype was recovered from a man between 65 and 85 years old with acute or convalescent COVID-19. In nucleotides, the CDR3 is TGTGCCAGCAGCGAGCAGGCAATCACTGAAGCTTTCTTT. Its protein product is CASSEQAITEAFF.